The 7 T cell receptor beta chains below were found in one sample sequenced in a study of cytomegalovirus exposure and HLA in healthy donors. The data were produced by immunoSEQ multiplex PCR, yet TCRdb's version contains in-frame clones alone and is incomplete. The table shows fewer than 95,000 clones, with 84% occurring only once. The sample was PBMCs. The origin of the receptors is a woman aged 18-29 years in good health and CMV-seropositive.

The chain couples TRBV19 to TRBJ1-5; TRBD1 matches at 8 bases. V shed 4 bases and J 5 bases; nucleotides not matched to a gene: 7. CDR3 length: 15 amino acids. Germline V gene data show CDR1 as LNHDA and CDR2 as SQIVND (reference sequence). The CDR3 reads CASSKAGGVHQPQHF. In nucleotides, the CDR3 is TGTGCCAGTAGTAAGGCAGGGGGCGTCCATCAGCCCCAGCATTTT.

The chain combines TRBV28 with TRBJ2-3; D is perhaps TRBD2 (6 bases). The germline V and J ends were trimmed by 3 bases and 0 bases, with 10 bases remaining between them. CDR1 and CDR2 (germline): MDHEN, SYDVKM. The CDR3 has 15 amino acids. The CDR3 DNA follows: TGTGCCAGCAGTTTCGGGGACTTAAGCACAGATACGCAGTATTTT. Translated: CASSFGDLSTDTQYF. Variable domain in full (rest from reference TRBV28 and TRBJ2-3): DVKVTQSSRYLVKRTGEKVFLECVQDMDHENMFWYRQDPGLGLRLIYFSYDVKMKEKGDIPEGYSVSREKKERFSLILESASTNQTSMYLCASSFGDLSTDTQYFGPGTRLTVL.

The rearrangement joins TRBV6-1 to TRBJ2-7, with TRBD1 matching over 12 bases. Germline V gene lookup returns CDR1 MNHNS and CDR2 SASEGT. The length of the CDR3 is 14 residues. Germline trimming cut 6 bases from V and 4 bases from J; bases unmatched to any gene: 4. In DNA form, the CDR3 reads TGTGCCAGCAGCGCGGGACAGGGGGCTTACGAGCAGTACTTC. Protein: CASSAGQGAYEQYF.

In DNA, the CDR3 is TGCAGCGTGGATACAGGGGCGTACACCGGGGAGCTGTTTTTT. Its translation: CSVDTGAYTGELFF. The chain carries TRBV29-1 and TRBJ2-2; 7 bases agree with TRBD1. With V trimmed by 6 bases and J by 3 bases, 7 bases remained unmatched. CDR3 length equals 14 residues. Per germline, CDR1 SQVTM and CDR2 ANQGSEA.

The chain combines TRBV7-9 with TRBJ1-1; possibly TRBD1 for D (6 bases). Trimming took 5 bases from V and 4 from J, leaving 14 bases between them. The CDR3 has 14 residues. Germline assignment: CDR1 SEHNR and CDR2 FQNEAQ (reference sequence). The CDR3 nucleotides are TGTGCCAGCAGCCCATATGGACAGCCCACTGAAGCTTTCTTT. This encodes CASSPYGQPTEAFF.

The chain is built from TRBV2 and TRBJ2-3, with 8 bases identical to TRBD2. The CDR3 is made up of 14 amino acids. V dropped 6 bases and J dropped 5; count of bases not matched to a gene: 7. Germline V gives CDR1 SNHLY, CDR2 FYNNEI. DNA for the CDR3: TGTGCCAGCAGAGACGGGGGGGTGTTAGATACGCAGTATTTT. This sequence encodes CASRDGGVLDTQYF.

The chain joins TRBV27 to TRBJ1-5; no clear D gene. The CDR3 is 13 residues long. Looked up from germline, CDR1 is MNHEY and CDR2 is SMNVEV (reference sequence). The germline V and J ends were trimmed by 8 bases and 4 bases, with 12 bases remaining between them. CDR3 bases: TGTGCCAGCGCCAACCCGGGGAATCAGCCCCAGCATTTT. Protein product: CASANPGNQPQHF.